A single sample gave rise to the 10 T cell receptor beta chains below, sequenced in a study of naive and memory T cell subsets. Both TRBC1 and TRBC2 were covered by a beta constant-region primer of two equimolar oligonucleotides. Each CDR3 protein gets one entry after TCRdb re-called the UMI-ligation and nested PCR reads with MiXCR. Among 25,000 to 30,000 distinct CDR3 sequences listed, about 10% were seen once. The sample comprised effector memory CD4+ T cells from blood. Subset noted: effector memory, CD45RA- CD27-. All receptors come from a human donor in good health.

Many counts were recorded for this clonotype. The chain couples TRBV10-3 to TRBJ2-7, with 7 bases lining up with TRBD2. CDR1 and CDR2 (germline): ENHRY, SYGVKD. The junction had 4 bases not matched to a gene; V was cut back by 4 bases and J by 4 bases. The CDR3 extends over 13 amino acids. The CDR3 DNA reads TGTGCCATCAGTGCAGTGGGAGGGTACGAGCAGTACTTC. Its translation: CAISAVGGYEQYF.

The rearrangement links TRBV11-2 to TRBJ2-5; perhaps TRBD2 as D (5 bases). This CDR3 has 13 amino acids. Trimming removed 6 bases from V and 3 bases from J, with 11 bases in between. From germline, CDR1 is SGHAT and CDR2 FQNNGV. In DNA, the CDR3 is TGTGCCAGCAGACCAACTAGTGAAGAGACCCAGTACTTC. This translates into CASRPTSEETQYF.

V is TRBV18 and J is TRBJ1-2, with D uncertain. CDR3 length: 16 residues. The ends were cut back, 2 bases at V and 2 bases at J, with 15 bases in the middle. In germline, CDR1 is KGHSH, CDR2 LQKENI. CDR3 sequence: CASSPTPGSGNYGYTF. For the CDR3, the DNA is TGTGCCAGCTCACCAACTCCAGGTTCGGGGAACTATGGCTACACCTTC.

The table lists this clonotype with many counts. The rearrangement joins TRBV6-6 to TRBJ2-7, with D possibly being TRBD1 or TRBD2 (6 bases each). V lost 4 bases to trimming and J lost 4 bases, with 14 bases between them. Per the germline V gene, CDR1 is MNHNY and CDR2 is SVGAGI (reference sequence). The CDR3 is 14 residues long. As DNA, the CDR3 is TGTGCCAGCAGTTTAGGGGGGCCTCCTTACGAGCAGTACTTC. Its protein product is CASSLGGPPYEQYF.

The chain employs TRBV6-2 or TRBV6-3 and TRBJ1-1, with 7 bases that match TRBD1. The CDR3 spans 13 residues. The trim removed 6 bases at V and 11 bases at J, leaving 12 bases unmatched. The germline CDR1 and CDR2 sequences are MNHEY and SVGEGT. CDR3 coding DNA: TGTGCCAGCAGCCGACAGGGCACGACTTATGCTTTCTTT. Its protein product is CASSRQGTTYAFF.

The gene calls are TRBV6-2 or TRBV6-3 and TRBJ2-5, with 7 bases that match TRBD2. Germline values: CDR1 MNHEY, CDR2 SVGEGT. This CDR3 comprises 15 residues. V lost 6 bases to trimming and J lost 4 bases; unmatched junction nucleotides: 11. CDR3 residues: CASSPWEGLGETQYF. The CDR3, as DNA: TGTGCCAGCAGCCCTTGGGAGGGGCTAGGAGAGACCCAGTACTTC.

This clonotype showed up many times. The rearrangement uses TRBV3-1 and TRBJ2-7; TRBD1 might be the D (6 bases). Trimming stripped 4 bases from V and 5 bases from J, with 9 bases between. The CDR3 loop spans 12 amino acids. Germline V gene lookup returns CDR1 LGHDT and CDR2 YNNKEL (reference sequence). This CDR3 reads CASSRNRDEQYF. CDR3 nucleotides: TGTGCCAGCAGCCGTAACAGGGACGAGCAGTACTTC.

The V call is TRBV4-3, the J call TRBJ1-2; the match to TRBD1 covers 10 bases. Germline CDR1 LGHNA, CDR2 YSLEER. This CDR3 is 16 amino acids long. Trimming at V came to 0 bases and at J to 5 bases, leaving 6 bases not matched to a gene. The CDR3 spells CASSQEGTGASYGYTF. CDR3 nucleotide sequence: TGCGCCAGCAGCCAAGAGGGGACAGGGGCGTCATATGGCTACACCTTC.

This chain links TRBV6-1 with TRBJ1-2; 9 bases agree with TRBD1. Germline V lookup: CDR1 MNHNS, CDR2 SASEGT. The CDR3 runs 16 residues. J was trimmed by 5 bases and V by 1 base; bases with no gene match: 8. CDR3 in amino acids: CASSEVARDRAYGYTF. Here the CDR3 DNA reads TGTGCCAGCAGTGAAGTTGCCCGGGACAGGGCGTATGGCTACACCTTC.

This clonotype is categorized as medium-sized. The chain has TRBV20-1 and TRBJ2-7; maybe TRBD1 (5 bases). CDR1 and CDR2 from the germline V gene are DFQATT and SNEGSKA (reference sequence). This CDR3 is built from 13 residues. V lost 7 bases and J lost 5, with 18 bases in between. The CDR3 is CSGPKDGANEQYF. CDR3 bases: TGCAGTGGCCCTAAAGATGGGGCTAACGAGCAGTACTTC.